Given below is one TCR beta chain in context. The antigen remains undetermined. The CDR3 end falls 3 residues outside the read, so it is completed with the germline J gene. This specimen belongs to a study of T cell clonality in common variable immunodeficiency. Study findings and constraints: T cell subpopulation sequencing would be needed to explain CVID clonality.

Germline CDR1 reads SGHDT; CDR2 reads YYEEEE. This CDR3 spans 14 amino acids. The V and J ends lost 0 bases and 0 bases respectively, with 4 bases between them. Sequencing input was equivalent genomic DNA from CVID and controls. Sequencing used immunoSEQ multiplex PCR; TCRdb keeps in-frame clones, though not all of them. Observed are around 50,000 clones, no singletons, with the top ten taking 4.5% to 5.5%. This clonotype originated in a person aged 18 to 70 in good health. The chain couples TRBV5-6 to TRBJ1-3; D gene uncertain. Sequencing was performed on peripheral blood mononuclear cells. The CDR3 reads CASSLGASGNTIYF. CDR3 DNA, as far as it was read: TGTGCCAGCAGCTTGGGCGCCTCTGGAAACACC. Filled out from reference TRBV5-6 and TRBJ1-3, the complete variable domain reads DAGVTQSPTHLIKTRGQQVTLRCSPKSGHDTVSWYQQALGQGPQFIFQYYEEEERQRGNFPDRFSGHQFPNYSSELNVNALLLGDSALYLCASSLGASGNTIYFGEGSWLTVV.